This passage covers 20 T cell receptor beta chains from one sample sequenced in a study of CD8 T cells in ankylosing spondylitis. What these receptors recognize is not known. TCRdb re-called the 5' RACE reads through MiXCR, storing one row per CDR3 protein. This sample has fewer than 550,000 distinct CDR3 sequences, with about 5.4% found just once. Overall study results and limits: A TCR beta motif made of several highly homologous variants seemed typical of ankylosing spondylitis blood.

Sequencing was performed on blood, either unsorted or a sorted T cell fraction (not recorded which). The receptor source for this set is a male donor with ankylosing spondylitis.

The table lists this clonotype with many counts. The chain carries TRBV7-8 and TRBJ2-1; tentative D call: TRBD2 (6 bases). CDR3 size: 16 residues. Germline values: CDR1 SGHVS, CDR2 FQNEAQ. The V and J ends lost 8 bases and 0 bases respectively, with 17 bases between them. CDR3 protein: CASWETSGSSYNEQFF. CDR3 coding DNA: TGTGCCAGCTGGGAGACTAGTGGAAGCTCCTACAATGAGCAGTTCTTC. Full variable domain (missing parts from reference TRBV7-8 and TRBJ2-1): GAGVSQSPRYKVAKRGQDVALRCDPISGHVSLFWYQQALGQGPEFLTYFQNEAQLDKSGLPSDRFFAERPEGSVSTLKIQRTQQEDSAVYLCASWETSGSSYNEQFFGPGTRLTVL.

This clonotype has ten or more counts. The chain is built from TRBV24-1 and TRBJ2-2, with D perhaps TRBD1 (6 bases). The CDR3 covers 20 residues. V was trimmed by 4 bases and J by 0 bases, leaving 23 bases between them. Germline V lookup: CDR1 KGHDR, CDR2 SFDVKD. The CDR3 reads CATSEPLGAGREPNTGELFF. CDR3 in DNA: TGTGCCACCAGTGAACCCTTGGGGGCAGGCCGAGAACCGAACACCGGGGAGCTGTTTTTT.

This clonotype was found many times. V and J are TRBV5-1 and TRBJ2-1, with a weak D call TRBD2 (6 bases). Trimming shortened V by 4 bases and J by 2 bases, and 13 bases separated the two germline ends. In germline, CDR1 is SGHRS, CDR2 YFSETQ. The CDR3 runs 15 residues. CDR3 coding DNA: TGCGCCAGCAGCCCGGACTATCCTCCCTACAATGAGCAGTTCTTC. Encoded protein: CASSPDYPPYNEQFF.

In its sample, this clonotype was seen many times. The J gene is TRBJ2-3, the V gene TRBV18; D not resolved. Trimming took off 5 bases at V and 0 bases at J, with 9 bases between the two ends. Germline V gene lookup returns CDR1 KGHSH and CDR2 LQKENI. CDR3 length: 14 residues. This CDR3 is CASSSDTSTDTQYF. In DNA, the CDR3 is TGTGCCAGCTCATCAGATACGAGCACAGATACGCAGTATTTT.

This clonotype was detected ten times or more. This sequence joins TRBV4-3 and TRBJ1-4, with D perhaps matching TRBD1 (6 bases). Germline V gives CDR1 LGHNA, CDR2 YSLEER. The CDR3 loop spans 16 amino acids. The V and J ends lost 4 bases and 4 bases respectively, with 16 bases between them. Here the CDR3 DNA reads TGCGCCAGCAGCCGGGGTCAGACAGGAGATAATGAAAAACTGTTTTTT. Residues: CASSRGQTGDNEKLFF.

The rearrangement links TRBV7-6 to TRBJ2-5, with TRBD1 matching 8 bases. The V and J ends lost 5 bases and 0 bases, in that order; junction bases with no gene match: 2. Germline V gene data show CDR1 as SGHVS and CDR2 as FNYEAQ. This CDR3 has 14 residues. CDR3: CASSRTGNQETQYF. CDR3 sequence (DNA): TGTGCCAGCAGCCGGACAGGGAACCAAGAGACCCAGTACTTC.

This clonotype was detected ten times or more. The chain employs TRBV29-1 and TRBJ1-1; TRBD1 agrees at 10 bases. Germline loops: CDR1 SQVTM, CDR2 ANQGSEA. This CDR3 is 15 amino acids long. V was clipped by 5 bases and J by 0 bases; unmatched bases: 6. Here the CDR3 DNA reads TGCAGCGTTTCCGACAGGGGGCAGATGAACACTGAAGCTTTCTTT. This sequence encodes CSVSDRGQMNTEAFF.

The V gene is TRBV28, the J gene TRBJ2-1, with D tentatively TRBD2 (7 bases). Trimming stripped 0 bases from V and 9 bases from J, with 15 bases between. CDR1 and CDR2 (germline): MDHEN, SYDVKM. The CDR3 has 15 residues. The DNA for the CDR3 is TGTGCCAGCAGTTTATGGGGAGGGGGTCTGGGTGAGCAGTTCTTC. The encoded protein is CASSLWGGGLGEQFF. Combining the CDR3 with reference TRBV28 and TRBJ2-1 gives the whole variable domain DVKVTQSSRYLVKRTGEKVFLECVQDMDHENMFWYRQDPGLGLRLIYFSYDVKMKEKGDIPEGYSVSREKKERFSLILESASTNQTSMYLCASSLWGGGLGEQFFGPGTRLTVL.

The rearrangement uses TRBV7-2 and TRBJ2-5; 8 bases match TRBD1. This CDR3 comprises 13 residues. J was trimmed by 4 bases and V by 5 bases; bases with no gene match: 3. Germline CDR1 and CDR2: SGHTA and FQGNSA. The CDR3 coding sequence is TGTGCCAGCAGCACTACAGGGGGAGAGACCCAGTACTTC. Amino acids: CASSTTGGETQYF.

This chain links TRBV27 with TRBJ1-4; D may be TRBD1 (6 bases). Germline-derived CDR1 and CDR2 are MNHEY and SMNVEV (reference sequence). V lost 1 base and J 7 bases, leaving 10 bases between the germline ends. This CDR3 has 14 amino acids. As DNA, the CDR3 is TGTGCCAGCAGTTTATTACAGGGCCGTGAAAAACTGTTTTTT. Its translation: CASSLLQGREKLFF.

Turning to this clonotype: A read error may be the cause here, since a much bigger clone is one base away. V gene TRBV12-3 or TRBV12-4 combines with J gene TRBJ1-1; 7 bases are a match to TRBD1. The CDR3 extends over 13 amino acids. V lost 6 bases to trimming and J lost 4 bases; unmatched junction nucleotides: 5. For the CDR3, the DNA is TGTGCCAGCAGGACCCCAGGGGGCACTGAAGCTTTCTTT. Protein: CASRTPGGTEAFF.

This clonotype was seen at least ten times. The genes are TRBV20-1 and TRBJ1-6, with D uncertain. V was shortened by 1 base and J by 8 bases, with 9 bases between the two germline ends. Germline lookup yields CDR1 DFQATT and CDR2 SNEGSKA (reference sequence). The CDR3 spans 13 residues. The CDR3 coding sequence is TGCAGTGCTAGAGGGGAAGCAGATTCACCCCTCCACTTT. It codes for CSARGEADSPLHF.

This clonotype has a count of ten or more. CDR3: CSAGGHSQNTEAFF. The CDR3 DNA reads TGCAGTGCCGGCGGGCACTCTCAGAACACTGAAGCTTTCTTT. V and J are TRBV20-1 and TRBJ1-1; D gene unclear. CDR3 length: 14 amino acids. Between the trimmed V and J ends, which lost 6 bases and 1 base, there was a span of 15 bases. Germline assignment: CDR1 DFQATT and CDR2 SNEGSKA (reference sequence).

The chain couples TRBV28 to TRBJ2-3; 7 nucleotides match TRBD2. Germline V gives CDR1 MDHEN, CDR2 SYDVKM. V dropped 3 bases and J dropped 0; count of bases not matched to a gene: 6. The CDR3 length is 16 residues. CDR3 amino acids: CASSFRDYLSTDTQYF. The CDR3 nucleotides read TGTGCCAGCAGTTTTCGGGACTATCTTAGCACAGATACGCAGTATTTT.

This clonotype was counted ten times or more. The rearrangement uses TRBV18 and TRBJ1-2; possibly TRBD1 for D (5 bases). The V and J ends lost 5 bases and 6 bases respectively, with 13 bases between them. The CDR3 consists of 13 residues. Germline CDR1 and CDR2: KGHSH and LQKENI. The CDR3: CASSTDIIHGYTF. The DNA for the CDR3 is TGTGCCAGCTCAACGGACATTATCCATGGCTACACCTTC.

Only a few counts were recorded for this clonotype. The chain recombines TRBV4-1 with TRBJ2-2, with TRBD2 matching over 7 bases. V shed 5 bases, J shed 4 bases, and the junction held 7 bases outside the gene matches. Germline CDR1 reads MGHRA; CDR2 reads YSYEKL. There are 15 residues in the CDR3. CDR3: CASSRGLEGTGELFF. The CDR3, as DNA: TGCGCCAGCAGCAGAGGACTAGAGGGCACCGGGGAGCTGTTTTTT.

This clonotype came up a few times. J is TRBJ2-5 and V is TRBV19, with D perhaps matching TRBD1 (6 bases). This CDR3 is 14 amino acids long. Germline V lookup: CDR1 LNHDA, CDR2 SQIVND (reference sequence). Trimming took off 3 bases at V and 4 bases at J, with 12 bases between the two ends. The CDR3 DNA reads TGTGCCAGTAGTATGAGGGGGAATGGAGAGACCCAGTACTTC. This sequence encodes CASSMRGNGETQYF. The variable domain in full, completed from reference TRBV19 and TRBJ2-5, reads DGGITQSPKYLFRKEGQNVTLSCEQNLNHDAMYWYRQDPGQGLRLIYYSQIVNDFQKGDIAEGYSVSREKKESFPLTVTSAQKNPTAFYLCASSMRGNGETQYFGPGTRLLVL.

This clonotype was seen more than once but under ten times. V usage is TRBV20-1 and J usage is TRBJ1-5; D is possibly TRBD1 (5 bases). The CDR3 has 17 residues. Trimming took 0 bases from V and 1 from J, leaving 16 bases between them. Germline assignment: CDR1 DFQATT and CDR2 SNEGSKA (reference sequence). As DNA, the CDR3 is TGCAGTGCTAGAGAACCCTACTTCGGGGGAAGCAATCAGCCCCAGCATTTT. It encodes CSAREPYFGGSNQPQHF.

This clonotype was seen only a few times. The rearrangement links TRBV7-2 to TRBJ2-5; 8 bases match TRBD2. CDR1 and CDR2 (germline): SGHTA, FQGNSA. This CDR3 spans 17 amino acids. The ends lost 4 bases at V and 0 bases at J; junction bases unmatched: 10. The chain's CDR3 is CASSSGLARLYQETQYF. DNA for the CDR3: TGTGCCAGCAGCTCTGGACTAGCCAGACTGTACCAAGAGACCCAGTACTTC. Based on the CDR3 plus reference TRBV7-2 and TRBJ2-5, the full variable domain is GAGVSQSPSNKVTEKGKDVELRCDPISGHTALYWYRQSLGQGLEFLIYFQGNSAPDKSGLPSDRFSAERTGGSVSTLTIQRTQQEDSAVYLCASSSGLARLYQETQYFGPGTRLLVL.

This clonotype was detected many times. This chain connects TRBV20-1 to TRBJ2-7; tentatively, D is TRBD2 (5 bases). The CDR3 extends over 15 amino acids. Trimming pared 0 bases from V and 6 bases from J, leaving 18 bases between. Germline V CDR1 and CDR2: DFQATT, SNEGSKA (reference sequence). In DNA, the CDR3 is TGCAGTGCTAGAGATGGGAGAGGGAGTAGTGGCGAGCAGTACTTC. This translates into CSARDGRGSSGEQYF.